This T cell receptor beta chain came from a study of blood T cell repertoires in COVID-19 (dated by TCRdb to the early 2020s). Study-wide context: The collaborator samples originated in the United States, Italy and Spain and spanned the acute and convalescent phases of COVID-19. The material from the prospective study consisted of cDNA or gDNA derived from T cells, B-cell-depleted T cells, or PBMCs. Subjects who had been exposed to COVID-19, were actively infected with it, or had recovered from it provided the deeply sampled blood TCRbeta repertoires that made up the dataset. The repertoires were released in a freely available public database meant as a resource for research on the immune response to SARS-CoV-2. The samples were drawn from two sources: the first 160 participants of the ongoing ImmuneRACE study, and 1,200 or so subjects contributed by 6 global collaborators. The sample metadata nearly always contained a de-identified subject ID, COVID-19 status, age in years and sex. Where available, HLA class I and class II types were obtained from metadata supplied by the sample provider rather than from assay-based typing. Here is what the overall study found, with its caveats: How much clinical and demographic metadata was included differed by source and by participant, and the metadata was provided uncurated.

Sequences LNHDA (CDR1) and SQIVND (CDR2) are obtained from the germline V gene (reference sequence). V loses 8 bases, J loses 0 bases, and the germline ends lie 13 bases apart. Including cysteine and phenylalanine, the CDR3 has 14 amino acids. Here the CDR3 DNA is all that survives: 42 bases in frame from base 1. In the case of this clone: Its cognate antigen has yet to be identified. Within one base of it there is no much larger clone, and no base qualities were kept.

The immunoSEQ Assay, a bias-controlled multiplex PCR, was used to amplify TCRbeta CDR3 regions from genomic DNA. In the paper's pipeline: Within the assay, amplification of reference gene primers was used to estimate how many nucleated cells each sample contained. Sequence reads were collapsed and filtered to measure the absolute abundance of every unique TCRbeta CDR3 rearrangement. For each sample, productive Simpson clonality was calculated by taking the square root of Simpson's diversity index across productive rearrangements. TCRdb took over this immuneACCESS table, retaining in-frame rearrangements with V and J assigned. Such tables are incomplete; in checked studies, under half of the missing clones stem from an unresolved V gene, and the remainder is unexplained. V, J and clone size are those of that table, while D and trimming were read from the DNA. Within this sample are approximately 110,000 clones, with approximately 80% of them counted one time only. The ten top clones hold around 6.7% of the sample.

Collaborating institutions collected whole blood in K2EDTA tubes following their own protocols. For TCRbeta analysis, collaborator samples were shipped as frozen whole blood, as isolated PBMCs, or as DNA extracted from either sample type. Sequencing was done on a sample of peripheral blood. The TCR comes from a woman between 50 and 59 years old with acute or convalescent COVID-19. In this chain, TRBV19 is recombined with TRBJ1-1; no D segment can be confidently identified. For the CDR3, the sequence is CASPTFRVNTEAFF. The bases read TGTGCCAGTCCCACGTTCCGGGTGAACACTGAAGCTTTCTTT.